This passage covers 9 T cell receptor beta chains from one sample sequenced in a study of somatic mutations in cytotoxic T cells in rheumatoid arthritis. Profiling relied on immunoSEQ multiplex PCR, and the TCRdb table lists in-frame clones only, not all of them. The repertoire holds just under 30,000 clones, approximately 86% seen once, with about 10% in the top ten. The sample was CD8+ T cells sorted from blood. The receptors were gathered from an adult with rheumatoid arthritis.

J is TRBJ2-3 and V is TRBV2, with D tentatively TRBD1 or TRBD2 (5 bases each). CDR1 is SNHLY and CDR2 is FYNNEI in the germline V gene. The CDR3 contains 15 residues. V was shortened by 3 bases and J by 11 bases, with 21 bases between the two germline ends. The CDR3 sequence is CASSDRPRGPPEQYF. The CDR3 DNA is TGTGCCAGCAGTGATCGACCAAGGGGACCTCCGGAGCAGTATTTT.

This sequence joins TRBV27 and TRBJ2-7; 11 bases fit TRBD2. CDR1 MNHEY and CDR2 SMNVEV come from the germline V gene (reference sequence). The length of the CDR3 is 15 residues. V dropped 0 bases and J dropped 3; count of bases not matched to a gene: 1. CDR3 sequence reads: CASSLSGTSGYEQYF. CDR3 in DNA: TGTGCCAGCAGTTTATCAGGGACTAGCGGCTACGAGCAGTACTTC.

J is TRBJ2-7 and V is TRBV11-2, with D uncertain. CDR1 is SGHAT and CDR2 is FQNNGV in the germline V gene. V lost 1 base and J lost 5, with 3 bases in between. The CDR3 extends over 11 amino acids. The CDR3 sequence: CASSLVDEQYF. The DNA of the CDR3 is TGTGCCAGCAGCTTAGTGGACGAGCAGTACTTC.

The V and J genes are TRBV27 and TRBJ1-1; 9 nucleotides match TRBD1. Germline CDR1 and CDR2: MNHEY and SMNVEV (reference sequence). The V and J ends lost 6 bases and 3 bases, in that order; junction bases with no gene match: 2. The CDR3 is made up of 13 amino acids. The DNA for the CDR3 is TGTGCCAGCAGACAGGGGGCGTACACTGAAGCTTTCTTT. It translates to CASRQGAYTEAFF.

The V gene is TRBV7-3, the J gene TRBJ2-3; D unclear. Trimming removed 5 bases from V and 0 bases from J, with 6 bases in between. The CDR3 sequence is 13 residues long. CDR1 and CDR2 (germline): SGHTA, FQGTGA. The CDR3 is CASSLSSTDTQYF. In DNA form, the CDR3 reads TGTGCCAGCAGCCTCTCTAGCACAGATACGCAGTATTTT. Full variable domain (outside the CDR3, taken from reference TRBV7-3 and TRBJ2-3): GAGVSQTPSNKVTEKGKYVELRCDPISGHTALYWYRQSLGQGPEFLIYFQGTGAADDSGLPNDRFFAVRPEGSVSTLKIQRTERGDSAVYLCASSLSSTDTQYFGPGTRLTVL.

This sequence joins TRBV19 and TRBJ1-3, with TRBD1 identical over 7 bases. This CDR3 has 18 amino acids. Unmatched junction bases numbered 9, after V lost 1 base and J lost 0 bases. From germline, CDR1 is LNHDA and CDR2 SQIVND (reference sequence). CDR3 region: CASSIAGPGTDSGNTIYF. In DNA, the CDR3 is TGTGCCAGTAGTATAGCCGGACCGGGGACAGACTCTGGAAACACCATATATTTT. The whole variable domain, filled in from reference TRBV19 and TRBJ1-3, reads DGGITQSPKYLFRKEGQNVTLSCEQNLNHDAMYWYRQDPGQGLRLIYYSQIVNDFQKGDIAEGYSVSREKKESFPLTVTSAQKNPTAFYLCASSIAGPGTDSGNTIYFGEGSWLTVV.

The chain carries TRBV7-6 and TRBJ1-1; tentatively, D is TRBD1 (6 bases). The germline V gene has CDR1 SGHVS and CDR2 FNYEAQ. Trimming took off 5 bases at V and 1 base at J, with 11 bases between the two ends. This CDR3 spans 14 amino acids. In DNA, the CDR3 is TGTGCCAGCAGCGGAGAACAGGGGAACACTGAAGCTTTCTTT. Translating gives CASSGEQGNTEAFF.

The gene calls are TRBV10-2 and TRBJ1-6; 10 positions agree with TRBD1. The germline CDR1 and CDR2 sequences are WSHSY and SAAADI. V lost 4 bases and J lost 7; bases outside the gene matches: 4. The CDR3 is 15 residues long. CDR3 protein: CASSGGTGVNSPLHF. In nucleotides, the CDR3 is TGCGCCAGCAGTGGGGGGACAGGGGTCAATTCACCCCTCCACTTT.

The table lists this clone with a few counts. The CDR3 is CASSSTSYEQYF. In nucleotides, the CDR3 is TGTGCCAGCAGCTCGACCTCCTACGAGCAGTACTTC. This chain uses TRBV11-2 with TRBJ2-7; no clear D gene. V shed 4 bases and J shed 0 bases, with 4 bases lying between them. CDR1 SGHAT and CDR2 FQNNGV come from the germline V gene. The length of the CDR3 is 12 residues.